A single sample gave rise to the 26 T cell receptor beta chains below, sequenced in a study of cytomegalovirus exposure and HLA in healthy donors. The method was immunoSEQ multiplex PCR; TCRdb's version includes in-frame clones alone and lacks a portion of them. This table has a few hundred thousand clones, 88% appearing once. The sample was PBMCs. Source of these receptors: a man aged 25 to 40 in good health and CMV-seronegative.

The rearrangement links TRBV7-2 to TRBJ2-7; D ambiguous. The V and J ends lost 5 bases and 7 bases respectively, with 12 bases between them. Germline CDR1 reads SGHTA; CDR2 reads FQGNSA. The CDR3 loop spans 12 amino acids. The DNA of the CDR3 is TGTGCCAGCAGCCCGAGAAGCAGGGAGCAGTACTTC. This translates into CASSPRSREQYF. The full variable domain, in which reference TRBV7-2 and TRBJ2-7 provide the parts outside the CDR3, is GAGVSQSPSNKVTEKGKDVELRCDPISGHTALYWYRQSLGQGLEFLIYFQGNSAPDKSGLPSDRFSAERTGGSVSTLTIQRTQQEDSAVYLCASSPRSREQYFGPGTRLTVT.

J is TRBJ1-4 and V is TRBV19; 7 bases match TRBD1. The CDR3 sequence is 16 residues long. Germline V gene sequence: CDR1 LNHDA, CDR2 SQIVND (reference sequence). V dropped 2 bases and J dropped 4; count of bases not matched to a gene: 7. The CDR3 loop reads CASSISTGRSNEKLFF. The CDR3 DNA reads TGTGCCAGTAGTATATCGACAGGGAGGAGTAATGAAAAACTGTTTTTT. The variable domain in full, completed from reference TRBV19 and TRBJ1-4, reads DGGITQSPKYLFRKEGQNVTLSCEQNLNHDAMYWYRQDPGQGLRLIYYSQIVNDFQKGDIAEGYSVSREKKESFPLTVTSAQKNPTAFYLCASSISTGRSNEKLFFGSGTQLSVL.

J is TRBJ2-7 and V is TRBV14; D is perhaps TRBD2 (6 bases). Germline-derived CDR1 and CDR2 are SGHDN and FVKESK. The CDR3 loop spans 16 amino acids. V was pared by 1 base and J by 1 base, with 14 bases between. DNA of the CDR3: TGTGCCAGCAGCCAAGGGCGGGATTTCGGGTCCTACGAGCAGTACTTC. It is translated as CASSQGRDFGSYEQYF.

CDR3 nucleotides: TGTGCCAGCAGCTTGCGGACCGGGGAGCTGTTTTTT. This encodes CASSLRTGELFF. J is TRBJ2-2 and V is TRBV11-2, with D unresolved. The length of the CDR3 is 12 residues. Trimming took 3 bases from V and 5 from J, leaving 4 bases between them. Germline CDR1 SGHAT, CDR2 FQNNGV.

The V gene is TRBV4-1, the J gene TRBJ1-6; 11 positions match TRBD1. V lost 1 base and J lost 10; bases outside the gene matches: 9. CDR3 length: 17 residues. Germline V gene lookup returns CDR1 MGHRA and CDR2 YSYEKL. DNA of the CDR3: TGCGCCAGCAGCCAAGTTTCCGGGACAGGGGGTAGGTCACCCCTCCACTTT. This codes for CASSQVSGTGGRSPLHF.

The rearrangement joins TRBV27 to TRBJ2-7, with D maybe TRBD1 (5 bases). From germline, CDR1 is MNHEY and CDR2 SMNVEV (reference sequence). Trimming pared 3 bases from V and 5 bases from J, leaving 11 bases between. The CDR3 sequence is 13 residues long. CDR3 sequence (DNA): TGTGCCAGCAGTTTTCAGGGTTCCAACGAGCAGTACTTC. It specifies CASSFQGSNEQYF.

This chain joins TRBV18 and TRBJ2-5; no clear D gene. CDR3 length equals 14 residues. CDR1 and CDR2 from the germline V gene are KGHSH and LQKENI. The V end was cut by 0 bases, the J end by 2 bases, with 7 bases between. CDR3 DNA sequence: TGTGCCAGCTCACCACCCGCGGTACAAGAGACCCAGTACTTC. Translation gives CASSPPAVQETQYF.

The genes are TRBV11-2 and TRBJ2-1; 7 bases line up with TRBD1. This CDR3 spans 18 amino acids. Germline assignment: CDR1 SGHAT and CDR2 FQNNGV. Losses at the gene ends were 1 base for V and 6 bases for J; bases not matched to a gene: 15. The CDR3 reads CASSLVVSRQGDINEQFF. The CDR3, as DNA: TGTGCCAGCAGCTTAGTAGTAAGTCGGCAGGGGGATATCAATGAGCAGTTCTTC.

This chain joins TRBV5-6 and TRBJ1-1; TRBD1 agrees at 10 bases. This CDR3 has 15 residues. Germline loops: CDR1 SGHDT, CDR2 YYEEEE. The ends lost 0 bases at V and 4 bases at J; junction bases unmatched: 3. CDR3: CASSLGWTGGTEAFF. The CDR3 DNA reads TGTGCCAGCAGCTTGGGGTGGACAGGGGGCACTGAAGCTTTCTTT.

The chain links TRBV2 to TRBJ1-5; no reliable D call. Per germline, CDR1 SNHLY and CDR2 FYNNEI. The CDR3 consists of 13 residues. The V end was cut by 6 bases, the J end by 5 bases, with 11 bases between. This CDR3 is CASSPDTYQPQHF. CDR3 sequence (DNA): TGTGCCAGCAGCCCCGACACTTATCAGCCCCAGCATTTT.

The V call is TRBV7-2, the J call TRBJ1-6, with 8 positions matching TRBD1. Germline V CDR1 and CDR2: SGHTA, FQGNSA. The junction had 6 bases not matched to a gene; V was cut back by 0 bases and J by 8 bases. The CDR3 sequence is 16 residues long. The DNA for the CDR3 is TGTGCCAGCAGCTTAGCATCGTTCAGGGGGCATTCACCCCTCCACTTT. This translates into CASSLASFRGHSPLHF.

The V call is TRBV7-9, the J call TRBJ1-3; D is perhaps TRBD1 (6 bases). The CDR3 runs 17 residues. Between the trimmed V and J ends, which lost 1 base and 8 bases, there was a span of 21 bases. Germline lookup yields CDR1 SEHNR and CDR2 FQNEAQ (reference sequence). The CDR3 sequence: CASSLGRSGAMTDTIYF. In nucleotides, the CDR3 is TGTGCCAGCAGCTTAGGGCGGTCAGGGGCAATGACGGACACCATATATTTT.

The V and J genes are TRBV29-1 and TRBJ1-2, with 9 bases lining up with TRBD1. This CDR3 is 17 amino acids long. V dropped 0 bases and J dropped 8; count of bases not matched to a gene: 16. Germline V gene sequence: CDR1 SQVTM, CDR2 ANQGSEA. CDR3 in amino acids: CSVEDQAREQGARGYTF. The CDR3 DNA reads TGCAGCGTTGAAGATCAGGCCCGAGAACAGGGGGCGCGAGGCTACACCTTC. The complete variable domain, with remaining parts taken from reference TRBV29-1 and TRBJ1-2, reads SAVISQKPSRDICQRGTSLTIQCQVDSQVTMMFWYRQQPGQSLTLIATANQGSEATYESGFVIDKFPISRPNLTFSTLTVSNMSPEDSSIYLCSVEDQAREQGARGYTFGSGTRLTVV.

This clone was found a few times. CDR3 loop: CASSEQGGNTEAFF. The CDR3 DNA reads as TGTGCCAGCAGTGAACAGGGGGGGAACACTGAAGCTTTCTTT. The V call is TRBV2, the J call TRBJ1-1; 7 nucleotides match TRBD1. This CDR3 region has 14 residues. V lost 2 bases, J lost 1 base, and 1 base stayed unmatched. Germline V CDR1 and CDR2: SNHLY, FYNNEI.

The CDR3 reads CASSFRLIATDTQYF. For the CDR3, the DNA is TGTGCCAGCAGTTTCCGATTAATAGCGACAGATACGCAGTATTTT. The rearrangement joins TRBV27 to TRBJ2-3; perhaps TRBD2 as D (5 bases). Germline lookup yields CDR1 MNHEY and CDR2 SMNVEV (reference sequence). The CDR3 runs 15 residues. The V gene lost 3 bases and the J gene lost 3 bases, with 13 bases spanning the gap.

The chain is built from TRBV7-2 and TRBJ1-1; 7 bases match TRBD1. Germline V gene sequence: CDR1 SGHTA, CDR2 FQGNSA. V lost 4 bases and J lost 3; bases outside the gene matches: 8. The CDR3 loop spans 15 amino acids. CDR3 protein: CASSSRQGGYTEAFF. In nucleotides, the CDR3 is TGTGCCAGCAGCTCAAGACAGGGAGGCTACACTGAAGCTTTCTTT.

This clone is a singleton in its sample. CDR3 sequence (DNA): TGTGCCAGCAGCAGTTATGGGGCTAGCACAGATACGCAGTATTTT. This codes for CASSSYGASTDTQYF. The chain links TRBV5-6 to TRBJ2-3, with D tentatively TRBD1 (5 bases). V was trimmed by 4 bases and J by 0 bases, leaving 12 bases between them. Germline loops: CDR1 SGHDT, CDR2 YYEEEE. This CDR3 is 15 amino acids long.

CDR3 amino acids: CASSLIQGMTQYF. The CDR3 region has the DNA TGTGCCAGCAGCCTAATCCAGGGAATGACCCAGTACTTC. The chain couples TRBV7-7 to TRBJ2-5; D is perhaps TRBD1 (5 bases). CDR1 and CDR2 from the germline V gene are SSHAT and FNYEAQ (reference sequence). The CDR3 runs 13 residues. Trimming took off 5 bases at V and 7 bases at J, with 14 bases between the two ends.

The V call is TRBV4-2, the J call TRBJ2-7; tentatively, D is TRBD2 (7 bases). The V gene lost 1 base and the J gene lost 2 bases, with 15 bases spanning the gap. Germline V lookup: CDR1 LGHNA, CDR2 YNFKEQ. The CDR3 totals 16 residues. The CDR3 bases are TGTGCCAGCAGCCAAGTACGTCGGGGGGCTCCCTACGAGCAGTACTTC. Residues: CASSQVRRGAPYEQYF.

The chain is built from TRBV7-9 and TRBJ1-1, with D hard to call. V lost 1 base to trimming and J lost 7 bases, with 10 bases between them. The CDR3 has 13 residues. Per the germline V gene, CDR1 is SEHNR and CDR2 is FQNEAQ (reference sequence). The CDR3 coding sequence is TGTGCCAGCAGCTTAGGAGGTGGGTTTGAAGCTTTCTTT. It specifies CASSLGGGFEAFF.

In this sample, this clone turned up a few times. This sequence joins TRBV7-8 and TRBJ1-1, with D hard to call. CDR3 length: 11 amino acids. Germline loops: CDR1 SGHVS, CDR2 FQNEAQ. The V end was cut by 3 bases, the J end by 5 bases, with 4 bases between. The CDR3 reads CASSFGTEAFF. The CDR3 DNA sequence: TGTGCCAGCAGCTTCGGGACTGAAGCTTTCTTT.

The chain links TRBV6-6 to TRBJ2-6, with 7 bases identical to TRBD2. V gave up 6 bases and J gave up 12 bases; unmatched junction bases: 14. In germline, CDR1 is MNHNY, CDR2 SVGAGI (reference sequence). The CDR3 is made up of 15 amino acids. This CDR3 is CASSNTRGRGSVLTF. The DNA for the CDR3 is TGTGCCAGCAGCAACACTAGAGGGAGGGGCAGCGTCCTGACTTTC.

The chain carries TRBV2 and TRBJ1-2, with 7 bases matching TRBD1. Germline V lookup: CDR1 SNHLY, CDR2 FYNNEI. The CDR3 spans 12 residues. Trimming at V came to 7 bases and at J to 4 bases, leaving 3 bases not matched to a gene. The CDR3 loop reads CASKEGAYGYTF. CDR3 DNA sequence: TGTGCCAGCAAGGAGGGGGCCTATGGCTACACCTTC.

The CDR3 sequence is CASRAGTGGLANYGYTF. DNA of the CDR3: TGCGCCAGCAGGGCCGGGACAGGGGGATTAGCTAACTATGGCTACACCTTC. This chain connects TRBV5-1 to TRBJ1-2; 11 nucleotides match TRBD1. From germline, CDR1 is SGHRS and CDR2 YFSETQ. After removal of 5 bases from V and 0 bases from J, the junction contained 9 bases not matched to a gene. The CDR3 spans 17 residues.

The rearrangement joins TRBV7-9 to TRBJ1-4, with 12 bases matching TRBD1. The CDR3 has 16 amino acids. In germline, CDR1 is SEHNR, CDR2 FQNEAQ (reference sequence). V lost 1 base and J lost 8; bases outside the gene matches: 5. DNA of the CDR3: TGTGCCAGCAGCTTAGGGGGACAGGGGGCTTTGGAAAAACTGTTTTTT. Translated, it gives CASSLGGQGALEKLFF.

V gene TRBV18 combines with J gene TRBJ1-2; 10 bases fit TRBD1. J lost 8 bases, V lost 3 bases, and 9 bases had no gene match. CDR1 and CDR2 (germline): KGHSH, LQKENI. The CDR3 consists of 15 residues. CDR3 amino acids: CASSPLDRGAVGYTF. The DNA for the CDR3 is TGTGCCAGCTCACCTTTGGACAGGGGGGCAGTAGGCTACACCTTC.